This passage covers 18 T cell receptor beta chains from one sample sequenced in a study of cytomegalovirus exposure and HLA in healthy donors. 60 Vbeta and 13 Jbeta primers were used in PCR. Using immunoSEQ multiplex PCR, the repertoire was profiled, and TCRdb retains in-frame clones only, with some absent. This repertoire shows roughly 150,000 clones, about 80% found once; its top ten account for about 0.66%. The sequenced sample consisted of PBMCs. The receptors here all came from a male donor in good health and CMV-seronegative.

J is TRBJ1-5 and V is TRBV7-2; D remains ambiguous. Deletions cut 1 base from V and 1 base from J, with 8 bases between. The CDR3 length is 15 residues. The germline CDR1 and CDR2 sequences are SGHTA and FQGNSA. DNA for the CDR3: TGTGCCAGCAGCTTAGACGGGAGAAGCAATCAGCCCCAGCATTTT. Translated: CASSLDGRSNQPQHF.

About this clone: Germline is not matched at one junction end, which may reflect a read error. The CDR3 sequence: CSSSLLPSGANVLTF. The CDR3 DNA reads as TGTTCCAGCAGCTTACTACCCTCTGGGGCCAACGTCCTGACTTTC. V is TRBV7-9 and J is TRBJ2-6; D not certain. Germline V gives CDR1 SEHNR, CDR2 FQNEAQ (reference sequence). The CDR3 has 15 residues.

V and J are TRBV7-3 and TRBJ1-1, with TRBD1 as a possible D gene (6 bases). Trimming removed 2 bases at V and 6 bases at J, with 13 bases between. Germline assignment: CDR1 SGHTA and CDR2 FQGTGA. This CDR3 comprises 14 residues. CDR3 loop: CASSLATGKAEAFF. In DNA, the CDR3 is TGTGCCAGCAGCTTAGCCACAGGGAAGGCTGAAGCTTTCTTT.

As to this clone: This is likely a read error, given that the CDR3 carries no conserved phenylalanine or tryptophan at its end. It is unclear where the CDR3 begins or ends on the DNA, so no DNA is shown, and the CDR3 is as TCRdb lists it. This chain uses TRBV7-8 with TRBJ1-4; the DNA was not used to check the table's D call, TRBD1. The CDR3 spans 14 amino acids, including both terminal residues. CDR1 and CDR2 from the germline V gene are SGHVS and FQNEAQ. The CDR3: CASSASTGARVLFL.

J is TRBJ2-2 and V is TRBV7-3, with 8 bases fitting TRBD1. The CDR3 is made up of 18 amino acids. Germline lookup yields CDR1 SGHTA and CDR2 FQGTGA. With V trimmed by 4 bases and J by 1 base, 11 bases remained unmatched. The CDR3 protein is CASSSHRDRILNTGELFF. CDR3 sequence (DNA): TGTGCCAGCAGCTCCCACCGGGACAGGATCTTGAACACCGGGGAGCTGTTTTTT.

V and J are TRBV6-4 and TRBJ1-2; 9 nucleotides line up with TRBD1. The length of the CDR3 is 12 residues. After removal of 6 bases from V and 7 bases from J, the junction contained 3 bases not matched to a gene. CDR1 and CDR2 (germline): MRHNA, SNTAGT. The CDR3 sequence is CASRGTGSGYTF. The CDR3 coding sequence is TGTGCCAGCAGGGGGACAGGGAGTGGCTACACCTTC.

This chain joins TRBV5-1 and TRBJ2-7, with D possibly being TRBD1 (6 bases). With 3 bases removed from V and 0 bases from J, the gap between germline ends came to 13 bases. This CDR3 comprises 15 residues. CDR1 is SGHRS, CDR2 YFSETQ, per germline. CDR3 sequence reads: CASSSTGRSSYEQYF. The CDR3 DNA sequence: TGCGCCAGCAGCTCAACAGGGCGAAGCTCCTACGAGCAGTACTTC.

The table lists this clone with a count of one. The chain uses TRBV5-4 and TRBJ2-5; 7 bases fit TRBD2. V lost 0 bases to trimming and J lost 2 bases; unmatched junction nucleotides: 10. CDR3 length: 17 residues. The germline V gene has CDR1 SGHNT and CDR2 YYREEE (reference sequence). CDR3 in amino acids: CASSLASRGTTQETQYF. The DNA of the CDR3 is TGTGCCAGCAGCTTGGCGTCTCGCGGGACTACTCAAGAGACCCAGTACTTC. The whole variable domain, filled in from reference TRBV5-4 and TRBJ2-5, reads ETGVTQSPTHLIKTRGQQVTLRCSSQSGHNTVSWYQQALGQGPQFIFQYYREEENGRGNFPPRFSGLQFPNYSSELNVNALELDDSALYLCASSLASRGTTQETQYFGPGTRLLVL.

The chain links TRBV27 to TRBJ1-1; D not resolved. Germline CDR1 is MNHEY and CDR2 is SMNVEV (reference sequence). V shed 0 bases and J shed 0 bases, with 11 bases lying between them. The CDR3 totals 16 residues. The CDR3 loop reads CASSLSSLPMNTEAFF. The CDR3 region has the DNA TGTGCCAGCAGTTTATCCAGTCTCCCGATGAACACTGAAGCTTTCTTT.

The rearrangement joins TRBV4-3 to TRBJ1-5; D perhaps matches TRBD1 (5 bases). CDR1 is LGHNA, CDR2 YSLEER, per germline. V lost 4 bases to trimming and J lost 2 bases, with 12 bases between them. This CDR3 region has 15 residues. CDR3 sequence reads: CASSRGAFGNQPQHF. In nucleotides, the CDR3 is TGCGCCAGCAGCCGCGGGGCGTTTGGCAATCAGCCCCAGCATTTT.

The chain couples TRBV19 to TRBJ1-2, with TRBD1 identical over 11 bases. The ends lost 6 bases at V and 5 bases at J; junction bases unmatched: 14. The CDR3 contains 17 residues. Germline-derived CDR1 and CDR2 are LNHDA and SQIVND (reference sequence). CDR3 DNA: TGTGCCAGTAGCACCCCCGGGACAGGGGGAAGTTGGTATGGCTACACCTTC. Amino acid sequence: CASSTPGTGGSWYGYTF.

The V and J genes are TRBV18 and TRBJ2-1; 7 nucleotides align to TRBD1. The length of the CDR3 is 14 residues. V was clipped by 6 bases and J by 6 bases; unmatched bases: 8. From germline, CDR1 is KGHSH and CDR2 LQKENI. CDR3 coding DNA: TGTGCCAGCTCCTTGTCGACAGGGATCAATGAGCAGTTCTTC. It yields the protein CASSLSTGINEQFF.

A single count supports this clone. The rearrangement uses TRBV6-5 and TRBJ2-3; 8 nucleotides line up with TRBD2. Germline V gives CDR1 MNHEY, CDR2 SVGAGI. This CDR3 has 13 residues. Trimming removed 8 bases from V and 6 bases from J; junction bases left unmatched: 7. CDR3 protein: CASQLAEGDTQYF. DNA for the CDR3: TGTGCCAGCCAACTAGCGGAGGGGGATACGCAGTATTTT.

V and J are TRBV7-3 and TRBJ2-1; 11 bases line up with TRBD1. CDR1 is SGHTA, CDR2 FQGTGA, per germline. This CDR3 spans 14 amino acids. The J segment lost 8 bases and the V segment lost 5 bases, leaving 5 bases of the junction unmatched. The CDR3 loop reads CASSPPGQGDEQFF. Here the CDR3 DNA reads TGTGCCAGCAGCCCGCCGGGACAGGGGGATGAGCAGTTCTTC.

This chain uses TRBV27 with TRBJ2-7; 12 nucleotides align to TRBD2. The CDR3 contains 14 residues. Germline CDR1 MNHEY, CDR2 SMNVEV (reference sequence). Unmatched junction bases numbered 2, after V lost 4 bases and J lost 4 bases. The CDR3 DNA reads as TGTGCCAGCAGTTCCACTAGCGGGAGGTACGAGCAGTACTTC. Protein: CASSSTSGRYEQYF.

The gene calls are TRBV6-5 and TRBJ2-3; D possibly corresponds to TRBD1 (6 bases). The CDR3 covers 15 residues. Looked up from germline, CDR1 is MNHEY and CDR2 is SVGAGI. Trimming removed 5 bases at V and 4 bases at J, with 16 bases between. The CDR3 sequence is CASSQRDRRSDTQYF. CDR3 DNA: TGTGCCAGCAGTCAGCGCGACAGGCGGTCAGATACGCAGTATTTT.

The rearrangement uses TRBV7-2 and TRBJ1-4, with a possible D match to TRBD1 (5 bases). CDR1 is SGHTA, CDR2 FQGNSA, per germline. The CDR3 contains 15 residues. Trimming cost V 4 bases and J 2 bases, with 11 bases left between them. The CDR3, as DNA: TGTGCCAGCAGCTCAAGGGGTAGCACTAATGAAAAACTGTTTTTT. Its protein is CASSSRGSTNEKLFF.

This chain links TRBV28 with TRBJ2-7, with 8 bases aligning to TRBD2. This CDR3 spans 15 amino acids. V shed 3 bases and J 3 bases; nucleotides not matched to a gene: 7. Germline values: CDR1 MDHEN, CDR2 SYDVKM. The CDR3 DNA reads as TGTGCCAGCAGTTTTTCGGGGGGGCGGATCTACGAGCAGTACTTC. It specifies CASSFSGGRIYEQYF.